A single T cell receptor (beta chain) is shown here with its context. This sample was taken from a study of blood T cell repertoires in COVID-19. Authors' analysis steps: Estimated nucleated cell counts came from reference gene primer amplification. Data came from immunoSEQ multiplex PCR; TCRdb stores just in-frame clones and leaves some out. V, J and clone size are those of that table, while D and trimming were read from the DNA. The sample shows roughly 500,000 clones, nearly 90% of them seen only once. The V gene's germline CDR1 is LGHNT and CDR2 FRNRAP. The CDR3 has 13 residues. The ends were cut back, 2 bases at V and 7 bases at J, with 9 bases in the middle.

The clonotype originates from a man between 18 and 35 years old with COVID-19, enrolled during active disease. The material sequenced was peripheral blood. The chain has TRBV12-5 and TRBJ2-1; no clear D. CDR3 coding DNA: TGTGCTAGTGGTTTGTATCTCGGGAATGAGCAGTTCTTC. This codes for CASGLYLGNEQFF.